The TCR beta chain under discussion was sequenced for a study of blood T cell repertoires in COVID-19. Study information: Both acute and convalescent COVID-19 samples were obtained from the United States, Italy and Spain. T cells, B-cell-depleted T cells, or PBMCs supplied cDNA or gDNA.

The method was immunoSEQ multiplex PCR; TCRdb's version includes in-frame clones alone and lacks a portion of them. In the table there are more than 70,000 clones, 86% of which are singletons. Trimming cost V 0 bases and J 5 bases, with 5 bases left between them. Germline V lookup: CDR1 KGHSH, CDR2 LQKENI. The CDR3 extends over 13 amino acids. The receptor was isolated from a man in his forties or fifties with active or convalescent COVID-19. V gene TRBV18 combines with J gene TRBJ2-1; D not certain. The sample was peripheral blood. CDR3 DNA sequence: TGTGCCAGCTCACCACCGTCGGACAATGAGCAGTTCTTC. It is translated as CASSPPSDNEQFF.